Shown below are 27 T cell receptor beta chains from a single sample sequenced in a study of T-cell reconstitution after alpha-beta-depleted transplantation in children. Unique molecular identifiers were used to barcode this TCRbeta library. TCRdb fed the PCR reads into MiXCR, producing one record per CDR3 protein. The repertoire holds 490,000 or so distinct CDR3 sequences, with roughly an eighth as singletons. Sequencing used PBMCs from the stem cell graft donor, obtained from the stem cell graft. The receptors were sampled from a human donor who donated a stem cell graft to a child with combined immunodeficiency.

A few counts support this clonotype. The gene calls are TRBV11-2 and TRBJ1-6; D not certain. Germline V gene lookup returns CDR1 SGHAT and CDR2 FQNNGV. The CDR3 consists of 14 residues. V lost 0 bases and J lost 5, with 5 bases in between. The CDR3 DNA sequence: TGTGCCAGCAGCTTAGAGGGAGATAATTCACCCCTCCACTTT. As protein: CASSLEGDNSPLHF. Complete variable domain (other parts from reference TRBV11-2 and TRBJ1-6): EAGVAQSPRYKIIEKRQSVAFWCNPISGHATLYWYQQILGQGPKLLIQFQNNGVVDDSQLPKDRFSAERLKGVDSTLKIQPAKLEDSAVYLCASSLEGDNSPLHFGNGTRLTVT.

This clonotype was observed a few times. Here the CDR3 reads CAIGDSSYEQYF. DNA of the CDR3: TGTGCCATCGGGGACAGCTCCTACGAGCAGTACTTC. The genes are TRBV24-1 and TRBJ2-7; 7 bases are shared with TRBD1. The germline gives CDR1 KGHDR, CDR2 SFDVKD. Unmatched junction bases numbered 3, after V lost 11 bases and J lost 0 bases. The CDR3 consists of 12 residues.

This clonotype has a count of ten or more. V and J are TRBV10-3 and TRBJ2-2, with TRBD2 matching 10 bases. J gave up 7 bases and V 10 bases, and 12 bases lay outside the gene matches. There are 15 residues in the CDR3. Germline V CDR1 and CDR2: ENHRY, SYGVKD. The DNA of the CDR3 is TGTGCCACCGACGCCAGCGGGAGGGCCGGCGGGGAGCTGTTTTTT. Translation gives CATDASGRAGGELFF.

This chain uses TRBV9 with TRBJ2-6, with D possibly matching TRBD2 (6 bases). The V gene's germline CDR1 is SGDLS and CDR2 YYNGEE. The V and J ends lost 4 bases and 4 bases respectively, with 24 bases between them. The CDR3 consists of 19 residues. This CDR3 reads CASSPNPGVGSGGANVLTF. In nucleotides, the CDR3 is TGTGCCAGCAGCCCAAACCCGGGAGTTGGGTCGGGAGGGGCCAACGTCCTGACTTTC.

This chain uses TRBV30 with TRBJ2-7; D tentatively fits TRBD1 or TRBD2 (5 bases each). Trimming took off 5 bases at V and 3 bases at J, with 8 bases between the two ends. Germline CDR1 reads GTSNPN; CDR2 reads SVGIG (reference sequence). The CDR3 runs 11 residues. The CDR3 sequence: CAWGGNYEQYF. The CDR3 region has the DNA TGTGCCTGGGGGGGTAACTACGAGCAGTACTTC.

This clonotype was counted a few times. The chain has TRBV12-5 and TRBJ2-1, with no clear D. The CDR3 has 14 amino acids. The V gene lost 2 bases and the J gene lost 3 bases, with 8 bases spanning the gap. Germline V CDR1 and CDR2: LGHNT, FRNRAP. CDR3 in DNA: TGTGCTAGTGGTTTGTCTGCCTACTACAATGAGCAGTTCTTC. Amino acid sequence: CASGLSAYYNEQFF.

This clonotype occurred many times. CDR3 sequence: CASSLAPSGLILKQYF. In DNA form, the CDR3 reads TGTGCCAGCAGCTTAGCACCTAGCGGCCTTATCCTCAAGCAGTACTTC. The chain recombines TRBV7-9 with TRBJ2-7; 7 bases align to TRBD2. CDR3 size: 16 residues. V dropped 0 bases and J dropped 8; count of bases not matched to a gene: 13. From germline, CDR1 is SEHNR and CDR2 FQNEAQ (reference sequence).

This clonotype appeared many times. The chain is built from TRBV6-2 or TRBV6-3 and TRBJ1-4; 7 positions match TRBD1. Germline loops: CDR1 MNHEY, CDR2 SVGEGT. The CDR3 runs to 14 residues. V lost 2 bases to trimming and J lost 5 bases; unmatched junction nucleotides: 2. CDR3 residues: CASSYGQENEKLFF. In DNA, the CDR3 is TGTGCCAGCAGTTACGGACAGGAAAATGAAAAACTGTTTTTT.

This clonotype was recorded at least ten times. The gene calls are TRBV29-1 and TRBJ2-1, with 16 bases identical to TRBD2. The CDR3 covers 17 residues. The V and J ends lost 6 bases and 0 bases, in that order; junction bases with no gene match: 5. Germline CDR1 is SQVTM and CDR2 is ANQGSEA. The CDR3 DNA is TGCAGCGTAACCGGGACTAGCGGGGGGGCCTCCTACAATGAGCAGTTCTTC. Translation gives CSVTGTSGGASYNEQFF.

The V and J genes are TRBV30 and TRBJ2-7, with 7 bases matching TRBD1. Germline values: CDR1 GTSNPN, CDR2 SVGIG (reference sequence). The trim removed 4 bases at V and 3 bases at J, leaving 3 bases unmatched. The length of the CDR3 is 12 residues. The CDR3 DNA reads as TGTGCCTGGACAGGGGGAAGCTACGAGCAGTACTTC. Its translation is CAWTGGSYEQYF.

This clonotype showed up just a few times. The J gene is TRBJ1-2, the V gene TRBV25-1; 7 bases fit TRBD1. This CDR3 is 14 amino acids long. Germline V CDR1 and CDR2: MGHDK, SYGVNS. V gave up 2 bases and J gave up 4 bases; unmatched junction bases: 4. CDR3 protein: CASSEDRAPYGYTF. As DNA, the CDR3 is TGTGCCAGCAGTGAAGACAGGGCCCCCTATGGCTACACCTTC.

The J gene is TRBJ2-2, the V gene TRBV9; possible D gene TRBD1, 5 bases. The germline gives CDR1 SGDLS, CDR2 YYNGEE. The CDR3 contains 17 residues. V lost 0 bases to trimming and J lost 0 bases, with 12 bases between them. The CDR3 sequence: CASSVEGWNTNTGELFF. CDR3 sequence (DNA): TGTGCCAGCAGCGTAGAGGGGTGGAACACGAACACCGGGGAGCTGTTTTTT.

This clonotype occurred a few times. The CDR3 DNA is TGTGCCACCAGTGACCCGACAGGACCTCAGGCCAACGTCCTGACTTTC. Amino acid sequence: CATSDPTGPQANVLTF. The chain employs TRBV24-1 and TRBJ2-6, with a weak D call TRBD1 (6 bases). Germline lookup yields CDR1 KGHDR and CDR2 SFDVKD. The CDR3 loop spans 16 amino acids. V lost 4 bases and J 6 bases, leaving 15 bases between the germline ends.

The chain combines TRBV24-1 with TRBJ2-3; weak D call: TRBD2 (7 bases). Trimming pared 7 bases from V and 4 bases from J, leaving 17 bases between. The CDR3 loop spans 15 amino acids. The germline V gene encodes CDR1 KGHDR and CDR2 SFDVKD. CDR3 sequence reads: CATSTPRGAPDTQYF. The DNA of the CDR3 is TGTGCCACCAGCACCCCTCGGGGGGCTCCAGATACGCAGTATTTT.

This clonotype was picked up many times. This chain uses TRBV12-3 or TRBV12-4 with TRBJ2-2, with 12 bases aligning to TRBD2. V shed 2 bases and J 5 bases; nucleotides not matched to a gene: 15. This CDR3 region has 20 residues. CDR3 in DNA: TGTGCCAGCAGTTTAATAAGGACTAGCGGGGTATTGCGGTGGACCGGGGAGCTGTTTTTT. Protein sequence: CASSLIRTSGVLRWTGELFF.

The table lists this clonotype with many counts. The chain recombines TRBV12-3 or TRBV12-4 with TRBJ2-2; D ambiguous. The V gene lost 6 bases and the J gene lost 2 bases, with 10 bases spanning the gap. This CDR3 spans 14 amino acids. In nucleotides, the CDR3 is TGTGCCAGCAGCCCCCGGGTCAACACCGGGGAGCTGTTTTTT. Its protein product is CASSPRVNTGELFF.

The CDR3 loop reads CASSALGRGEQYF. CDR3 bases: TGTGCCAGCAGTGCTTTGGGCCGAGGAGAGCAGTACTTC. V gene TRBV12-3 or TRBV12-4 combines with J gene TRBJ2-7; the D is unclear. The CDR3 is made up of 13 amino acids. The V end was cut by 5 bases, the J end by 7 bases, with 15 bases between.

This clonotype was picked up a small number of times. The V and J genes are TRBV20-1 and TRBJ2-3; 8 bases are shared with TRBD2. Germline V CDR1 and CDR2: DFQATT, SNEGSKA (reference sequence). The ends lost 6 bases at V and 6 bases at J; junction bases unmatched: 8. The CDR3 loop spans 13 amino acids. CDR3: CSADLGGVDTQYF. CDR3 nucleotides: TGCAGTGCGGACCTCGGGGGGGTGGATACGCAGTATTTT.

CDR3 region: CASSQDPRQGTFSEQYF. CDR3 bases: TGCGCCAGCAGCCAAGATCCGAGACAGGGGACGTTCTCCGAGCAGTACTTC. V and J are TRBV4-3 and TRBJ2-7, with TRBD1 identical over 8 bases. This CDR3 comprises 17 residues. Germline-derived CDR1 and CDR2 are LGHNA and YSLEER. V shed 0 bases and J 6 bases; nucleotides not matched to a gene: 13.

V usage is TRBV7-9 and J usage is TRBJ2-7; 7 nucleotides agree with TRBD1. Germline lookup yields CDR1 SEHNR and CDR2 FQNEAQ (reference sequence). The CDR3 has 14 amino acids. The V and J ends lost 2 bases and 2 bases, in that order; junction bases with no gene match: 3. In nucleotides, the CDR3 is TGTGCCAGCAGCTTAACAGGGGCCACCTACGAGCAGTACTTC. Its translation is CASSLTGATYEQYF.

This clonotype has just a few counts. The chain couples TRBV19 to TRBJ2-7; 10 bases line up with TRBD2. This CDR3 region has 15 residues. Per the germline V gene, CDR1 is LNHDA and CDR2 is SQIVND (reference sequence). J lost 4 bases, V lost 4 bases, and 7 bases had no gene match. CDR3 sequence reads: CASSREGLADYEQYF. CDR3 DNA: TGTGCCAGTAGTAGGGAAGGACTAGCGGATTACGAGCAGTACTTC.

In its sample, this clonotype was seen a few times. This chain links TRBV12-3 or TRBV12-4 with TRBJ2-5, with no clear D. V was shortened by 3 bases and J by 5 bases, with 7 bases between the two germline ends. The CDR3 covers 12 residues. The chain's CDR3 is CASSFRWETQYF. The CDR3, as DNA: TGTGCCAGCAGTTTTAGATGGGAGACCCAGTACTTC.

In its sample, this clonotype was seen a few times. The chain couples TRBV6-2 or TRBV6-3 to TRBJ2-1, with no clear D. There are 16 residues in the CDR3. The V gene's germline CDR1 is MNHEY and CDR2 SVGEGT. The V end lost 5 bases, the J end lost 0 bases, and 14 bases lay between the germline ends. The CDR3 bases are TGTGCCAGCAGTCGATACACCTCCCTCTCCTACAATGAGCAGTTCTTC. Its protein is CASSRYTSLSYNEQFF.

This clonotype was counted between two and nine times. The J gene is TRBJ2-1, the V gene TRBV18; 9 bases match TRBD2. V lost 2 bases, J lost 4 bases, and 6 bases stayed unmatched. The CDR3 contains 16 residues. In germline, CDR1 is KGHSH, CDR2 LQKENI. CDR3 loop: CASSPKASGDYNEQFF. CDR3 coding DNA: TGTGCCAGCTCACCAAAAGCTAGCGGGGATTACAATGAGCAGTTCTTC. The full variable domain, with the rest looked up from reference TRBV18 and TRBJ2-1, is NAGVMQNPRHLVRRRGQEARLRCSPMKGHSHVYWYRQLPEEGLKFMVYLQKENIIDESGMPKERFSAEFPKEGPSILRIQQVVRGDSAAYFCASSPKASGDYNEQFFGPGTRLTVL.

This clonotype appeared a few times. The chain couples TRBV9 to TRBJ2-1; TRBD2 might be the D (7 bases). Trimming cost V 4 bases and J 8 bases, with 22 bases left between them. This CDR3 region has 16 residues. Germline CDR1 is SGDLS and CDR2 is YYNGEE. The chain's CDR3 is CASSPEGGMTPHEQFF. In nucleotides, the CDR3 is TGTGCCAGCAGCCCTGAGGGGGGGATGACGCCCCATGAGCAGTTCTTC.

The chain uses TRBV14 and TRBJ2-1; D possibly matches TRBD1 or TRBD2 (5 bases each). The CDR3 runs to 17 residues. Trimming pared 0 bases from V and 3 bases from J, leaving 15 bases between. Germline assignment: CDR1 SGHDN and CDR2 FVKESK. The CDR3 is CASSQDLGPIFYNEQFF. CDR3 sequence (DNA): TGTGCCAGCAGCCAAGATCTGGGACCCATTTTCTACAATGAGCAGTTCTTC.

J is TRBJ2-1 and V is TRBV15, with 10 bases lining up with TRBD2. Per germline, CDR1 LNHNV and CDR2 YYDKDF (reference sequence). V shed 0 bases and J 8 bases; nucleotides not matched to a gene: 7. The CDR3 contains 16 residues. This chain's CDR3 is CATSRDRLAGVHEQFF. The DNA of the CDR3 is TGTGCCACCAGCAGAGACCGGCTAGCGGGGGTGCATGAGCAGTTCTTC.